This TCR beta chain was obtained from a study of blood T cell repertoires in COVID-19. As for the study in general: Both acute and convalescent COVID-19 samples were obtained from the United States, Italy and Spain. Sources were T cells, B-cell-depleted T cells, or PBMCs; the material itself was cDNA or gDNA.

Germline CDR1 and CDR2: MNHEY and SMNVEV (reference sequence). The CDR3 has 16 residues. V trimming: 3 bases; J trimming: 3 bases; junction bases outside the gene matches: 5. Ages ranged from about 18 to 100 years, with residence in under 25 US areas. Cohorts were based on clinical histories the participants reported. Profiled with immunoSEQ multiplex PCR; TCRdb holds only in-frame clones, not every one. In the table there are about 280,000 clones, nearly 90% of which are singletons. The V and J genes are TRBV27 and TRBJ2-7; 13 positions match TRBD2. Sequenced material: PBMCs or T cells enriched from blood (not recorded which). This clonotype was sampled from a woman under 30 with acute COVID-19. DNA of the CDR3: TGTGCCAGCAGTTTCTCGGGACTAGCGGGAATCTACGAGCAGTACTTC. Protein: CASSFSGLAGIYEQYF.